Sequencing of this T cell receptor (beta chain) was carried out in a study of blood T cells in healthy people across ages. Study observations and caveats: Relative to aged donors, long-lived donors carried more naive CD4+ cells and displayed higher diversity.

For the second PCR, which ran for 7 to 11 cycles, a sample-barcoded 5' primer and a J-beta primer mix were used. TCRdb itself ran the 5' RACE reads through MiXCR, one entry per CDR3 protein. Altogether roughly 800,000 distinct CDR3 sequences are present, 55% to 75% being singletons, with the ten largest covering approximately 23%. The CDR3 runs to 14 residues. Germline V gives CDR1 PRHDT, CDR2 FYEKMQ (reference sequence). On this clonotype: Its cognate antigen is unknown.

Donation came from healthy Caucasian individuals in Russia who were aged roughly 6 to 95. This receptor was identified in a man younger than 45 in good health. The chain employs TRBV13 and TRBJ2-4, with unresolved D. The closer fit of TRBJ2-5 to the DNA end suggests the J call may be wrong. The sample consisted of blood. The CDR3 reads CASSKGWRQETQYF. In nucleotides, the CDR3 is TGTGCCAGCAGCAAGGGATGGCGACAAGAGACCCAGTACTTC.